The 19 T cell receptor beta chains reported below all come from one sample, sequenced in a study of OX40 agonist ivuxolimab in advanced cancers. Library preparation was by the immunoSEQ multiplex PCR assay. The clones in this table, taken by TCRdb from immuneACCESS, are in-frame only. Not every clone is retained; where verified, under half of the shortfall comes from an unresolved V gene, and the cause of the rest is unknown. The sample profile shows 65,000 to 100,000 clones; 88% of them were found once. Roughly 0.71% of the sample goes to the ten largest clones. The sequencing used CD4+ or CD8+ T cells sorted from blood, collected in a trial of the OX40 agonist ivuxolimab. The receptors shown here come from an adult with an advanced solid tumor such as melanoma, head and neck, liver or kidney cancer.

The CDR3 reads CASSAARETQYF. The CDR3 nucleotides are TGTGCCAGCAGTGCGGCAAGGGAGACCCAGTACTTC. The chain carries TRBV2 and TRBJ2-5; no reliable D call. Per germline, CDR1 SNHLY and CDR2 FYNNEI. Trimming cost V 4 bases and J 5 bases, with 8 bases left between them. CDR3 length: 12 residues.

The DNA for the CDR3 is TGTGCCAGCAGCTTAGAACTAGCGTCCATTCAGTACTTC. This translates into CASSLELASIQYF. This chain links TRBV7-9 with TRBJ2-4; 7 bases align to TRBD2. Per the germline V gene, CDR1 is SEHNR and CDR2 is FQNEAQ (reference sequence). This CDR3 spans 13 amino acids. After removal of 1 base from V and 9 bases from J, the junction contained 3 bases not matched to a gene.

The chain has TRBV23-1 and TRBJ2-5; D could derive from TRBD1 or TRBD2 (6 bases each). TRBV23-1 is filed as an ORF, its function uncertain. V was trimmed by 7 bases and J by 6 bases, leaving 12 bases between them. This CDR3 region has 12 residues. The CDR3 nucleotides are TGCGCCAGCACGGGGGCTGGACAGACCCAGTACTTC. Encoded protein: CASTGAGQTQYF.

CDR3 nucleotides: TGCGCCAGCAGCTTGAACATCGGGACTAGCGCCAATGAGCAGTTCTTC. Its protein is CASSLNIGTSANEQFF. V is TRBV5-1 and J is TRBJ2-1, with TRBD2 matching 10 bases. V was clipped by 1 base and J by 6 bases; unmatched bases: 7. The germline V gene encodes CDR1 SGHRS and CDR2 YFSETQ. This CDR3 has 16 amino acids.

The V call is TRBV7-9, the J call TRBJ2-2, with 8 bases fitting TRBD1. This CDR3 has 16 amino acids. With V trimmed by 5 bases and J by 5 bases, 10 bases remained unmatched. Germline V CDR1 and CDR2: SEHNR, FQNEAQ (reference sequence). The CDR3 DNA sequence: TGTGCCAGCAGCCGCCGGGGGACAGGAAAAACCGGGGAGCTGTTTTTT. This sequence encodes CASSRRGTGKTGELFF.

The genes are TRBV15 and TRBJ2-3, with D perhaps TRBD2 (6 bases). Trimming pared 2 bases from V and 3 bases from J, leaving 15 bases between. CDR3 length: 16 residues. In germline, CDR1 is LNHNV, CDR2 YYDKDF (reference sequence). CDR3 bases: TGTGCCACCAGCAGAAAGACTAGTTCCTCAACAGATACGCAGTATTTT. Translation: CATSRKTSSSTDTQYF.

The chain links TRBV5-1 to TRBJ1-1, with TRBD1 matching over 10 bases. The junction had 6 bases not matched to a gene; V was cut back by 4 bases and J by 0 bases. The CDR3 loop spans 16 amino acids. Germline-derived CDR1 and CDR2 are SGHRS and YFSETQ. CDR3: CASSEGTGDMNTEAFF. In DNA, the CDR3 is TGCGCCAGCAGCGAGGGGACAGGGGATATGAACACTGAAGCTTTCTTT. The entire variable domain, with the rest obtained from reference TRBV5-1 and TRBJ1-1, is as follows: KAGVTQTPRYLIKTRGQQVTLSCSPISGHRSVSWYQQTPGQGLQFLFEYFSETQRNKGNFPGRFSGRQFSNSRSEMNVSTLELGDSALYLCASSEGTGDMNTEAFFGQGTRLTVV.

The rearrangement links TRBV11-1 to TRBJ2-5; TRBD1 matches 10 bases. From germline, CDR1 is SGHAT and CDR2 FQDESV (reference sequence). The V segment lost 5 bases and the J segment 5 bases; nucleotides outside the gene matches: 5. CDR3 length equals 14 residues. The CDR3 coding sequence is TGTGCCAGCAGCACCGACAGGGGGCGCGAGACCCAGTACTTC. Protein product: CASSTDRGRETQYF. Based on the CDR3 plus reference TRBV11-1 and TRBJ2-5, the full variable domain is EAEVAQSPRYKITEKSQAVAFWCDPISGHATLYWYRQILGQGPELLVQFQDESVVDDSQLPKDRFSAERLKGVDSTLKIQPAELGDSAMYLCASSTDRGRETQYFGPGTRLLVL.

This rearrangement joins TRBV7-9 to TRBJ1-1, with D possibly TRBD1 on 6 matching bases. Germline lookup yields CDR1 SEHNR and CDR2 FQNEAQ (reference sequence). V was shortened by 8 bases and J by 3 bases, with 13 bases between the two germline ends. The CDR3 has 13 amino acids. The CDR3 reads CASHRERDTEAFF. The CDR3 DNA is TGTGCCAGCCACAGGGAAAGGGACACTGAAGCTTTCTTT.

This sequence joins TRBV5-1 and TRBJ1-1, with TRBD1 matching 7 bases. There are 15 residues in the CDR3. In germline, CDR1 is SGHRS, CDR2 YFSETQ. V lost 1 base and J lost 1; bases outside the gene matches: 4. The chain's CDR3 is CASSLRQGENTEAFF. The CDR3 coding sequence is TGCGCCAGCAGCTTGAGACAGGGTGAGAACACTGAAGCTTTCTTT.

The chain uses TRBV9 and TRBJ1-4; D is possibly TRBD1 (5 bases). Per the germline V gene, CDR1 is SGDLS and CDR2 is YYNGEE. The CDR3 covers 15 residues. Trimming removed 0 bases from V and 2 bases from J, with 8 bases in between. CDR3 amino acids: CASSVGGSTNEKLFF. The CDR3 DNA sequence: TGTGCCAGCAGCGTAGGGGGCTCGACTAATGAAAAACTGTTTTTT.

The J gene is TRBJ1-4, the V gene TRBV19, with 9 bases identical to TRBD1. Germline assignment: CDR1 LNHDA and CDR2 SQIVND (reference sequence). The CDR3 has 14 residues. J lost 7 bases, V lost 10 bases, and 10 bases had no gene match. The chain's CDR3 is CATLQTGGSEKLFF. Written as DNA, the CDR3 is TGTGCCACCCTCCAGACAGGGGGAAGTGAAAAACTGTTTTTT.

The chain is built from TRBV29-1 and TRBJ2-5, with D perhaps matching TRBD2 (6 bases). The length of the CDR3 is 15 residues. Looked up from germline, CDR1 is SQVTM and CDR2 is ANQGSEA. V shed 1 base and J shed 5 bases, with 17 bases lying between them. CDR3 loop: CSVEGFGGIRETQYF. CDR3 nucleotide sequence: TGCAGCGTTGAAGGATTTGGCGGGATTCGGGAGACCCAGTACTTC.

The rearrangement uses TRBV29-1 and TRBJ1-2; D is unclear. The CDR3 is made up of 12 amino acids. The germline V gene encodes CDR1 SQVTM and CDR2 ANQGSEA. The V and J ends lost 4 bases and 6 bases respectively, with 12 bases between them. CDR3 amino acids: CSVAHGNNGYTF. CDR3 coding DNA: TGCAGCGTTGCCCACGGAAACAATGGCTACACCTTC.

This clone showed up just a few times. The chain combines TRBV2 with TRBJ1-2; maybe TRBD1 (5 bases). V was pared by 2 bases and J by 7 bases, with 14 bases between. CDR1 and CDR2 from the germline V gene are SNHLY and FYNNEI. The CDR3 length is 14 residues. The CDR3 DNA reads TGTGCCAGCAGTGAAAGGGGACCCGCTAGTGGCTACACCTTC. Encoded protein: CASSERGPASGYTF.

In this sample, this clone turned up once. The rearrangement links TRBV19 to TRBJ1-5; no firm D call. Germline loops: CDR1 LNHDA, CDR2 SQIVND (reference sequence). Trimming took off 2 bases at V and 5 bases at J, with 7 bases between the two ends. CDR3 length: 13 amino acids. The CDR3 region has the DNA TGTGCCAGTAGTATAACAGCCGATCAGCCCCAGCATTTT. Its protein product is CASSITADQPQHF.

V and J are TRBV5-1 and TRBJ2-7; the D is unclear. The V gene lost 1 base and the J gene lost 3 bases, with 14 bases spanning the gap. Germline V CDR1 and CDR2: SGHRS, YFSETQ. CDR3 size: 15 residues. The CDR3 spells CASSLNSGRYYEQYF. CDR3 DNA sequence: TGCGCCAGCAGCTTGAACTCTGGGCGCTACTACGAGCAGTACTTC.

This clone was seen a handful of times. V usage is TRBV4-3 and J usage is TRBJ2-3; TRBD1 is a possible D gene (6 bases). The CDR3 covers 16 residues. The V gene lost 1 base and the J gene lost 6 bases, with 17 bases spanning the gap. Germline CDR1 LGHNA, CDR2 YSLEER. CDR3 coding DNA: TGCGCCAGCAGCCAAGGCTTTACAGGGTCAGGGGATACGCAGTATTTT. This codes for CASSQGFTGSGDTQYF.

Regarding this clone: Sequence at one end of the junction differs from germline and may be a read error. This chain uses TRBV5-1 with TRBJ2-3; D is ambiguous. Germline CDR1 SGHRS, CDR2 YFSETQ. The CDR3 loop spans 14 amino acids. The CDR3 region has the DNA TGCGCCAGCAGATTGGTCACTAGCACAGATACGCAGTATTTT. This translates into CASRLVTSTDTQYF.